These T cell receptor beta chains were read from a single sample in a study of response to subunit inactivated influenza vaccine. Using its own MiXCR run on the RT-PCR reads, TCRdb lists one record per CDR3 protein. Here the sample spans about 780,000 distinct CDR3 sequences, about 18% being singletons. Sequenced material: PBMCs from blood, taken 5 days after vaccination. Receptor source: a man aged 45 to 65 who received an inactivated influenza vaccine. CDR3s include the opening cysteine and the closing phenylalanine or tryptophan. D genes are given only for firm matches. Clone size is given for some rows only: seen once, a few or many times, or a class if the clone is expanded.

j_call cdr3_length clone_size d_call v_call cdr3_nt cdr3_aa
TRBJ1-1 13 many NA TRBV7-9 TGTGCCAGCAGCCCAGAGGGGAACACTGAAGCTTTCTTT CASSPEGNTEAFF
TRBJ2-5 13 NA TRBD2 TRBV12-3/TRBV12-4 TGTGCCAGCAGTCCCGGGACTAAGGAGACCCAGTACTTC CASSPGTKETQYF
TRBJ2-5 13 few TRBD1 TRBV29-1 TGCAGCGTCGTTACAGGGGGCTGGGAGACCCAGTACTTC CSVVTGGWETQYF
TRBJ1-2 19 few NA TRBV6-5 TGTGCCAGCAGTTCCGATTCCCCTCGGGGGCGCCCCACTAACTATGGCTACACCTTC CASSSDSPRGRPTNYGYTF
TRBJ1-1 12 NA NA TRBV12-3/TRBV12-4 TGTGCCAGCAGTTTAGGAGTATCTAAAGCTTTCTTT CASSLGVSKAFF
TRBJ1-5 15 NA TRBD1 TRBV25-1 TGTGCCAGCAGTGACTCTGGACAGGGCCTGGAGCCCCAGCATTTT CASSDSGQGLEPQHF
TRBJ2-2 17 few TRBD2 TRBV12-3/TRBV12-4 TGTGCCAGCAGTTTCGGAGCGGGGAGAGGGAACACCGGGGAGCTGTTTTTT CASSFGAGRGNTGELFF
TRBJ1-6 14 few NA TRBV28 TGTGCCAGCAGTTTGGAACGCCGGAATTCACCCCTCCACTTT CASSLERRNSPLHF
TRBJ2-3 16 NA TRBD2 TRBV7-9 TGTGCCAGCAGCACCCGACTAGCGTCAAGCACAGATACGCAGTATTTT CASSTRLASSTDTQYF
TRBJ2-7 18 NA NA TRBV5-1 TGCGCCAGCAGCTTGTGGACAGCCCAACTTCAAAGCTCCTACGAGCAGTACTTC CASSLWTAQLQSSYEQYF
TRBJ2-1 15 many TRBD2 TRBV24-1 TGTGCCACCAGTGATTGGGCTAGCGGGAGACATGAGCAGTTCTTC CATSDWASGRHEQFF
TRBJ2-1 15 few NA TRBV28 TGTGCCAGCACCAACCTCGGGACAATCTACAATGAGCAGTTCTTC CASTNLGTIYNEQFF
TRBJ2-3 12 NA NA TRBV20-1 TGCAGTGCTACTAGTTACACAGATACGCAGTATTTT CSATSYTDTQYF
TRBJ2-3 15 few TRBD2 TRBV18 TGTGCCAGCTCACCTCCGGGACTAGCTTCAGATACGCAGTATTTT CASSPPGLASDTQYF
TRBJ2-1 16 NA NA TRBV2 TGTGCCAGCAGTGTACAAAGGACTGGCTCCTACAATGAGCAGTTCTTC CASSVQRTGSYNEQFF
TRBJ2-1 17 NA NA TRBV7-2 TGTGCCAGCAGCTTACCCGGGGGCCCGTCCTCCTACAATGAGCAGTTCTTC CASSLPGGPSSYNEQFF
TRBJ2-7 16 NA TRBD1 TRBV25-1 TGTGCCAGCAGTGACCAACCGGGACAGGGGTCCTACGAGCAGTACTTC CASSDQPGQGSYEQYF
TRBJ1-5 14 NA NA TRBV3-1 TGTGCCAGCAGCCAAAACAGCCTAAATCAGCCCCAGCATTTT CASSQNSLNQPQHF
TRBJ2-1 17 NA TRBD1 TRBV5-4 TGTGCCAGCAGCCCACCCCCAGGGACAGGGAGACACAATGAGCAGTTCTTC CASSPPPGTGRHNEQFF
TRBJ1-1 13 NA NA TRBV21-1 TGTGCCAGCAGCAAAGCTGCGGACACTGAAGCTTTCTTT CASSKAADTEAFF
TRBJ2-7 15 many NA TRBV6-1 TGTGCCAGCAGCCTTGCGGACGGGAGCTCCTACGAGCAGTACTTC CASSLADGSSYEQYF
TRBJ2-2 15 few NA TRBV7-2 TGTGCCAGCAGAACCCACGGAGGGAACACCGGGGAGCTGTTTTTT CASRTHGGNTGELFF
TRBJ2-6 13 few NA TRBV5-1 TGCGCCAGTCAGGACTCTGGGGCCAACGTCCTGACTTTC CASQDSGANVLTF
TRBJ1-5 14 few NA TRBV6-5 TGTGCCAGCAGTTACAGGGTACAAGATCAGCCCCAGCATTTT CASSYRVQDQPQHF
TRBJ2-7 13 NA NA TRBV19 TGTGCCAGTAGTGACAGGCACGGCTACGAGCAGTACTTC CASSDRHGYEQYF
TRBJ2-7 14 few TRBD1 TRBV20-1 TGCAGTGCTAGTTTAGGACAGGGATTCTACGAGCAGTACTTC CSASLGQGFYEQYF